The 9 T cell receptor beta chains listed next were all sequenced from one sample in a study of cytomegalovirus exposure and HLA in healthy donors. 60 Vbeta and 13 Jbeta primers were used in PCR. This table comes from immunoSEQ multiplex PCR, and its TCRdb copy is limited to in-frame clones, with some not included. The profile shows fewer than 95,000 clones, about 74% of them singletons. The sequenced sample consisted of PBMCs. These receptors were taken from a man aged 35-49 years in good health and CMV-seronegative.

The V and J genes are TRBV7-2 and TRBJ2-7, with 7 nucleotides matching TRBD1. CDR1 and CDR2 from the germline V gene are SGHTA and FQGNSA. The V and J ends lost 5 bases and 4 bases, in that order; junction bases with no gene match: 11. The CDR3 is made up of 15 amino acids. CDR3 DNA: TGTGCCAGCAGCCTACAGACAGGGACGAAGTACGAGCAGTACTTC. Residues: CASSLQTGTKYEQYF. Full variable domain (rest looked up from reference TRBV7-2 and TRBJ2-7): GAGVSQSPSNKVTEKGKDVELRCDPISGHTALYWYRQSLGQGLEFLIYFQGNSAPDKSGLPSDRFSAERTGGSVSTLTIQRTQQEDSAVYLCASSLQTGTKYEQYFGPGTRLTVT.

The J gene is TRBJ2-1, the V gene TRBV7-6, with TRBD2 identical over 9 bases. Germline lookup yields CDR1 SGHVS and CDR2 FNYEAQ. The J segment lost 8 bases and the V segment lost 3 bases, leaving 8 bases of the junction unmatched. The CDR3 contains 15 residues. The CDR3 sequence: CASSFGTSNSYEQFF. The CDR3, as DNA: TGTGCCAGCAGCTTCGGGACTAGCAATAGTTATGAGCAGTTCTTC.

V and J are TRBV6-5 and TRBJ2-5; 8 nucleotides match TRBD2. The CDR3 length is 15 residues. From germline, CDR1 is MNHEY and CDR2 SVGAGI. The J segment lost 4 bases and the V segment lost 4 bases, leaving 8 bases of the junction unmatched. CDR3 DNA: TGTGCCAGCAGTTTAGGGACTAGGCCCCCAGAGACCCAGTACTTC. Amino acids: CASSLGTRPPETQYF.

The chain joins TRBV5-4 to TRBJ1-6; D perhaps matches TRBD1 (6 bases). The V gene's germline CDR1 is SGHNT and CDR2 YYREEE (reference sequence). V lost 0 bases, J lost 4 bases, and 14 bases lay in between. The CDR3 covers 17 residues. This chain's CDR3 is CASSLEGRGYYNSPLHF. The CDR3, as DNA: TGTGCCAGCAGCTTGGAGGGCAGGGGCTATTATAATTCACCCCTCCACTTT.

The chain has TRBV4-1 and TRBJ2-7; D is uncertain. The CDR3 contains 14 residues. Germline values: CDR1 MGHRA, CDR2 YSYEKL. V was clipped by 0 bases and J by 2 bases, with 8 bases between them. The CDR3 nucleotides read TGCGCCAGCAGCCAAGATTTACGGGCCTACGAGCAGTACTTC. Translation: CASSQDLRAYEQYF.

In this sample, this clone is medium-sized. The rearrangement links TRBV6-1 to TRBJ1-5, with TRBD1 identical over 10 bases. The V gene's germline CDR1 is MNHNS and CDR2 SASEGT. With V trimmed by 3 bases and J by 6 bases, 8 bases remained unmatched. The CDR3 length is 16 residues. The CDR3 is CASSDTGTGVAQPQHF. The CDR3 bases are TGTGCCAGCAGTGACACCGGGACAGGGGTTGCTCAGCCCCAGCATTTT.

The chain links TRBV4-1 to TRBJ1-1, with D possibly TRBD1 on 5 matching bases. V lost 1 base and J 1 base, leaving 10 bases between the germline ends. The CDR3 loop spans 15 amino acids. Germline V lookup: CDR1 MGHRA, CDR2 YSYEKL. The CDR3 spells CASSQGRDPNTEAFF. CDR3 DNA sequence: TGCGCCAGCAGCCAAGGCAGGGATCCGAACACTGAAGCTTTCTTT.

This clone has only a few counts. This chain uses TRBV4-3 with TRBJ1-2; D gene uncertain. The germline CDR1 and CDR2 sequences are LGHNA and YSLEER. This CDR3 spans 13 amino acids. V lost 0 bases and J lost 7, with 9 bases in between. CDR3 in DNA: TGCGCCAGCAGCCAAGATGCAGTCGCTGGCTACACCTTC. Amino acid sequence: CASSQDAVAGYTF.

The chain has TRBV4-2 and TRBJ1-3, with TRBD1 matching over 9 bases. Trimming at V came to 1 base and at J to 2 bases, leaving 6 bases not matched to a gene. This CDR3 comprises 17 residues. Germline CDR1 is LGHNA and CDR2 is YNFKEQ. The CDR3 region is CASSQASGQGPGNTIYF. The CDR3 DNA sequence: TGTGCCAGCAGCCAAGCTTCCGGACAGGGGCCTGGAAACACCATATATTTT.